The 9 T cell receptor beta chains listed next were all sequenced from one sample in a study of T-cell memory formation after mild COVID-19. TCRdb analysed the 5' RACE reads with MiXCR anew, one entry per CDR3 protein. The sample lists about 140,000 distinct CDR3 sequences; more than 13% were seen once. The material sequenced was PBMCs or a T cell subset sorted from them (not recorded which). The receptors derive from an adult woman who had mild COVID-19 (a few samples of this study predate the infection). Cell type and time point are not known.

This clonotype has a count of ten or more. This chain connects TRBV3-1 to TRBJ2-2, with D perhaps assigned TRBD1 or TRBD2 (5 bases each). Trimming took 0 bases from V and 1 from J, leaving 18 bases between them. In germline, CDR1 is LGHDT, CDR2 YNNKEL (reference sequence). This CDR3 comprises 19 residues. The DNA of the CDR3 is TGTGCCAGCAGCCAAGATCTGGCCGGGACCTGGGGGAACACCGGGGAGCTGTTTTTT. Residues: CASSQDLAGTWGNTGELFF.

The J gene is TRBJ1-1, the V gene TRBV6-5; no firm D call. Trimming removed 6 bases from V and 0 bases from J, with 11 bases in between. The V gene's germline CDR1 is MNHEY and CDR2 SVGAGI. This CDR3 comprises 14 residues. CDR3 region: CASRQSTMNTEAFF. As DNA, the CDR3 is TGTGCCAGCAGGCAGAGTACGATGAACACTGAAGCTTTCTTT.

Many counts were recorded for this clonotype. This chain connects TRBV29-1 to TRBJ1-1, with D perhaps matching TRBD1 (6 bases). Germline CDR1 SQVTM, CDR2 ANQGSEA. The CDR3 spans 13 residues. V was pared by 5 bases and J by 5 bases, with 15 bases between. CDR3 in DNA: TGCAGCGTTCTTTTATACACAGGGACTGAAGCTTTCTTT. This encodes CSVLLYTGTEAFF.

This clonotype was observed at least ten times. The chain combines TRBV3-1 with TRBJ2-3, with a possible D match to TRBD2 (6 bases). V lost 0 bases and J lost 1, with 23 bases in between. CDR1 LGHDT and CDR2 YNNKEL come from the germline V gene (reference sequence). The CDR3 covers 20 residues. The CDR3, as DNA: TGTGCCAGCAGCCAAGATCTAAGGGGACTCTCAACACTGGGCACAGATACGCAGTATTTT. Translating it yields CASSQDLRGLSTLGTDTQYF.

There are a few counts of this clonotype. The rearrangement links TRBV2 to TRBJ2-7, with D perhaps TRBD1 or TRBD2 (5 bases each). The CDR3 has 13 amino acids. CDR1 is SNHLY, CDR2 FYNNEI, per germline. Trimming took 6 bases from V and 6 from J, leaving 15 bases between them. The CDR3 bases are TGTGCCAGCAGGGAGTTTTCAGGGACCGAGCAGTACTTC. Protein: CASREFSGTEQYF.

J is TRBJ2-7 and V is TRBV5-4, with D perhaps TRBD2 (6 bases). This CDR3 region has 14 residues. Germline V gene data show CDR1 as SGHNT and CDR2 as YYREEE (reference sequence). V was pared by 2 bases and J by 9 bases, with 18 bases between. For the CDR3, the DNA is TGTGCCAGCAGCTTATTGGGGGGTCCGGTGATGCAGTACTTC. Translation: CASSLLGGPVMQYF.

There are many counts of this clonotype. The CDR3 is CASRSSTGYGDEQFF. The DNA of the CDR3 is TGTGCCAGCAGGTCCTCGACAGGGTATGGGGATGAGCAGTTCTTC. The chain carries TRBV14 and TRBJ2-1, with 7 bases aligning to TRBD1. Germline values: CDR1 SGHDN, CDR2 FVKESK. Trimming removed 6 bases from V and 8 bases from J; junction bases left unmatched: 13. The CDR3 covers 15 residues.

The rearrangement joins TRBV30 to TRBJ2-3; D unresolved. V dropped 3 bases and J dropped 0 bases, with 7 bases sitting between them. This CDR3 spans 13 amino acids. Germline loops: CDR1 GTSNPN, CDR2 SVGIG (reference sequence). The CDR3 region is CAWRWGSTDTQYF. CDR3 bases: TGTGCCTGGAGATGGGGTAGCACAGATACGCAGTATTTT.

This clonotype showed up just a few times. This chain joins TRBV7-7 and TRBJ1-1, with D uncertain. Trimming pared 7 bases from V and 1 base from J, leaving 13 bases between. The CDR3 contains 14 residues. Germline V gene lookup returns CDR1 SSHAT and CDR2 FNYEAQ (reference sequence). The CDR3: CASIRRETNTEAFF. The CDR3 DNA follows: TGTGCCAGCATCCGACGGGAGACGAACACTGAAGCTTTCTTT.